This T cell receptor (beta chain) was documented in a study of OX40 agonist ivuxolimab in advanced cancers. In the study overall: Prior checkpoint blockade (anti-PD-1, anti-PD-L1 or anti-CTLA-4) was permitted; approximately 40% had it.

Patients were ruled out by autoimmune disease history or systemic immunosuppression. Study conclusions and caveats: Clonal expansion was seen in CD4+ and CD8+ blood T cells by week 6 at 0.1 to 3.0 mg/kg. On average, CD8+ T cells had more expanded clones than CD4+.

A word on this clone: Its target is unknown.

The CDR3 loop spans 13 amino acids. Trimming pared 4 bases from V and 2 bases from J, leaving 9 bases between. Germline CDR1 reads MNHEY; CDR2 reads SVGAGI. Method: immunoSEQ multiplex PCR; TCRdb's copy keeps in-frame clones and lacks some. The sample records more than 40,000 clones, approximately 87% being singletons. The rearrangement joins TRBV6-5 to TRBJ2-7, with D perhaps assigned TRBD1 or TRBD2 (6 bases each). Sequencing used CD4+ or CD8+ T cells sorted from blood, obtained in a trial of the OX40 agonist ivuxolimab. The receptor was isolated from an adult with an advanced solid tumor such as melanoma, head and neck, liver or kidney cancer. The CDR3 sequence is CASSLGGTYEQYF. In DNA form, the CDR3 reads TGTGCCAGCAGTTTAGGGGGGACCTACGAGCAGTACTTC.